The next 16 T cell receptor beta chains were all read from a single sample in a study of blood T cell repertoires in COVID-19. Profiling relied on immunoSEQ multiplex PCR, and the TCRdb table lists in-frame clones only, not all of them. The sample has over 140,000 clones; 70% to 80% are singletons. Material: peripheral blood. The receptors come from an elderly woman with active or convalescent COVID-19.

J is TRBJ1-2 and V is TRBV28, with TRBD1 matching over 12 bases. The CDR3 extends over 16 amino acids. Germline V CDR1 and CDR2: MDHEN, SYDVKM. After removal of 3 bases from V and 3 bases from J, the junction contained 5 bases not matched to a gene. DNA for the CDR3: TGTGCCAGCAGTTTTGCCGGGACAGGGGGCCACTATGGCTACACCTTC. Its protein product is CASSFAGTGGHYGYTF.

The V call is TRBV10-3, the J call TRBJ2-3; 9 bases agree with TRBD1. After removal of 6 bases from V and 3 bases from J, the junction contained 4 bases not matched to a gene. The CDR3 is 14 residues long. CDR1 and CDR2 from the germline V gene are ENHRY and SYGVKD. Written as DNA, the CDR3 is TGTGCCATCAGCGAGGGACAGGGAACAGATACGCAGTATTTT. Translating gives CAISEGQGTDTQYF.

The CDR3 coding sequence is TGCGCCAGCAGCTTGGTTGACGAGCGTTCCGAGCAGTACTTC. Its translation is CASSLVDERSEQYF. The V gene is TRBV5-1, the J gene TRBJ2-7; no reliable D call. Germline V lookup: CDR1 SGHRS, CDR2 YFSETQ. This CDR3 is 14 amino acids long. V was trimmed by 0 bases and J by 6 bases, leaving 13 bases between them.

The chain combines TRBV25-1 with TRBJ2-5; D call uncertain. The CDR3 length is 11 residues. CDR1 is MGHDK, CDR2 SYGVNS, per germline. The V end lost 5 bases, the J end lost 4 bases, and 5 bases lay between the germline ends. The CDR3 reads CASSQIETQYF. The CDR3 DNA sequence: TGTGCCAGCAGTCAGATAGAGACCCAGTACTTC.

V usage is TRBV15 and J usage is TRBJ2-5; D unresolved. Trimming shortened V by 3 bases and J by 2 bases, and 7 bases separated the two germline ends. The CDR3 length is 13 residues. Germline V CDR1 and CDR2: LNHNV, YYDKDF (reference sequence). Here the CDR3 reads CATSRRGQETQYF. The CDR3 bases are TGTGCCACCAGCAGGAGAGGACAAGAGACCCAGTACTTC.

The CDR3 reads CASMGFPDTQYF. The CDR3 region has the DNA TGTGCCAGCATGGGCTTTCCAGATACGCAGTATTTT. This sequence joins TRBV28 and TRBJ2-3; D is unresolved. The CDR3 has 12 amino acids. Germline CDR1 is MDHEN and CDR2 is SYDVKM. Trimming took 7 bases from V and 4 from J, leaving 9 bases between them.

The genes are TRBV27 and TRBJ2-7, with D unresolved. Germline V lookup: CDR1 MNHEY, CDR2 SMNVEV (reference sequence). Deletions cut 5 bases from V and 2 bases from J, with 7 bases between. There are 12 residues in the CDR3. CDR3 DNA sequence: TGTGCCAGCAGTACGGTACCCTACGAGCAGTACTTC. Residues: CASSTVPYEQYF.

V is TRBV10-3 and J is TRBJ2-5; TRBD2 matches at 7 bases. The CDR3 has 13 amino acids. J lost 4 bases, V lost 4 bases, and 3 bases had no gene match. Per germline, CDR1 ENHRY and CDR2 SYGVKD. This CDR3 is CAISGGLSETQYF. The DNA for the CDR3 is TGTGCCATCAGTGGGGGACTATCAGAGACCCAGTACTTC.

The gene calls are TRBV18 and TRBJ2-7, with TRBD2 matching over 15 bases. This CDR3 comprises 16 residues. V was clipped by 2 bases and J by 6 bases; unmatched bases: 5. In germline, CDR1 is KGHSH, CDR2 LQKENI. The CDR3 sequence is CASSPSGLAGGVEQYF. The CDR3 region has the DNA TGTGCCAGCTCACCATCGGGACTAGCGGGGGGAGTCGAGCAGTACTTC.

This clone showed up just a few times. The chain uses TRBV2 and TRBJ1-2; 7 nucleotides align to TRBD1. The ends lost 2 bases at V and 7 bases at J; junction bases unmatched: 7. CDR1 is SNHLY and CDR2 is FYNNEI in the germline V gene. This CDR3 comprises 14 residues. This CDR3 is CASSELRGQAGYTF. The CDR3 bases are TGTGCCAGCAGTGAACTGAGGGGGCAGGCTGGCTACACCTTC.

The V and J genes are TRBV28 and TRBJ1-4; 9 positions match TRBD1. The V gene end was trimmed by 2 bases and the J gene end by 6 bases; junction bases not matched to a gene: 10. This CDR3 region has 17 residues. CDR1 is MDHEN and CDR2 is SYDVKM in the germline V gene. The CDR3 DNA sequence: TGTGCCAGCAGTTTAATAAATCCGGGACAGGGTCATGAAAAACTGTTTTTT. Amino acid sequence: CASSLINPGQGHEKLFF.

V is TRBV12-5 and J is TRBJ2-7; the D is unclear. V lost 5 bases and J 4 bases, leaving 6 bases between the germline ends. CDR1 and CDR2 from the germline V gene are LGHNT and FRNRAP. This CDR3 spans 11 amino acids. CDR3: CASGPRYEQYF. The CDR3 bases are TGTGCTAGTGGTCCGAGGTACGAGCAGTACTTC.

In DNA form, the CDR3 reads TGTGCCAGCAGCCAAGGTATCGGGACCCAGTACTTC. The encoded protein is CASSQGIGTQYF. V usage is TRBV3-1 (or the pseudogene TRBV3-2) and J usage is TRBJ2-5; the D is unclear. The CDR3 is 12 amino acids. Germline lookup yields CDR1 LGHDT and CDR2 YNNKEL (reference sequence). V was pared by 1 base and J by 7 bases, with 7 bases between.

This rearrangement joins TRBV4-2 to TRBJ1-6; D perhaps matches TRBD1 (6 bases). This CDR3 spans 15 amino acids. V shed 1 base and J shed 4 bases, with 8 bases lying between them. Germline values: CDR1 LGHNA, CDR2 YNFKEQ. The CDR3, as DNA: TGTGCCAGCAGCCAAGTGGGGACATATAATTCACCCCTCCACTTT. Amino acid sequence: CASSQVGTYNSPLHF.

The CDR3 protein is CASSHPGLNTGELFF. For the CDR3, the DNA is TGTGCCAGCAGCCACCCGGGACTCAACACCGGGGAGCTGTTTTTT. V is TRBV5-4 and J is TRBJ2-2; maybe TRBD2 (6 bases). This CDR3 contains 15 residues. The germline CDR1 and CDR2 sequences are SGHNT and YYREEE (reference sequence). Trimming pared 4 bases from V and 2 bases from J, leaving 12 bases between.

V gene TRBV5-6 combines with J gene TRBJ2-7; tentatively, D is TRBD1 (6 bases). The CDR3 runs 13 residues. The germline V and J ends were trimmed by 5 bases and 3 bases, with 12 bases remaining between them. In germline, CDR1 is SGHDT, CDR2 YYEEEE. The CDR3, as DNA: TGTGCCAGCAGGCAACAGGGACGCTACGAGCAGTACTTC. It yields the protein CASRQQGRYEQYF.